The 18 T cell receptor beta chains below come from one sample, sequenced in a study of CXCR3-negative and CXCR3-positive naive CD8 T cells. Their specific antigens are unknown. The study, taken as a whole, reports: CXCR3-expressing naive cells carried TRB CDR3s more hydrophobic than those of CXCR3-negative naive cells.

With UMI labels, 5' RACE was used to prepare the TRB cDNA libraries. No DNA is given; TCRdb re-called the 5' RACE reads and lists each CDR3 protein once. Its table records 80,000 to 100,000 distinct CDR3 sequences. Sequencing was carried out using naive CXCR3+ CD8+ T cells from blood. The sample's subset: CD45RO-CCR7+CD27+CD95- naive CD8+ T cells expressing CXCR3 (TNR3+). All receptors come from a human donor in good health. Some clones in this sample may be carry-over from other donors' samples.

The chain combines TRBV12-3 or TRBV12-4 with TRBJ2-1; TCRdb picks TRBD2, but there is no DNA to check that call. CDR3 size: 15 residues. This CDR3 is CASVEGGGSYNEQFF.

This chain joins TRBV28 and TRBJ1-1. The germline CDR1 and CDR2 sequences are MDHEN and SYDVKM. This CDR3 contains 11 residues. The CDR3: CASSFGGVAFF.

The chain employs TRBV7-2 and TRBJ2-7; TCRdb picks TRBD2, but there is no DNA to check that call. CDR1 and CDR2 (germline): SGHTA, FQGNSA. The CDR3 contains 13 residues. The CDR3 reads CASSLGGEAEQYF. The full variable domain, rest sourced from reference TRBV7-2 and TRBJ2-7, is GAGVSQSPSNKVTEKGKDVELRCDPISGHTALYWYRQSLGQGLEFLIYFQGNSAPDKSGLPSDRFSAERTGGSVSTLTIQRTQQEDSAVYLCASSLGGEAEQYFGPGTRLTVT.

V is TRBV4-1 and J is TRBJ1-4; TCRdb's D call, TRBD1, is unchecked because there is no DNA. The length of the CDR3 is 15 residues. Germline V gene lookup returns CDR1 MGHRA and CDR2 YSYEKL. CDR3 residues: CASSLGSRTNEKLFF.

CDR3 region: CASSPRTQETQYF. V gene TRBV9 combines with J gene TRBJ2-5; the D call of TRBD2 rests on TCRdb alone, since no DNA is present to check it. Germline V gene sequence: CDR1 SGDLS, CDR2 YYNGEE. CDR3 length: 13 residues. Looking up the rest from reference TRBV9 and TRBJ2-5 gives the full variable domain: DSGVTQTPKHLITATGQRVTLRCSPRSGDLSVYWYQQSLDQGLQFLIQYYNGEERAKGNILERFSAQQFPDLHSELNLSSLELGDSALYFCASSPRTQETQYFGPGTRLLVL.

This sequence joins TRBV28 and TRBJ2-7. This CDR3 is built from 13 residues. Germline assignment: CDR1 MDHEN and CDR2 SYDVKM. CDR3 sequence: CASSFGSAYEQYF.

The chain recombines TRBV28 with TRBJ2-1. This CDR3 is built from 11 residues. CDR1 is MDHEN and CDR2 is SYDVKM in the germline V gene. CDR3 sequence: CASSFSPEQFF. Drawing the rest from reference TRBV28 and TRBJ2-1, the complete variable domain is DVKVTQSSRYLVKRTGEKVFLECVQDMDHENMFWYRQDPGLGLRLIYFSYDVKMKEKGDIPEGYSVSREKKERFSLILESASTNQTSMYLCASSFSPEQFFGPGTRLTVL.

V usage is TRBV28 and J usage is TRBJ2-7; TCRdb proposes TRBD2, but this gene call is untestable without DNA. The CDR3 runs 16 residues. Germline V lookup: CDR1 MDHEN, CDR2 SYDVKM. This chain's CDR3 is CASRGLAGGFSYEQYF.

The V call is TRBV6-2 or TRBV6-3, the J call TRBJ1-1; without DNA, the TCRdb call of TRBD1 cannot be checked. The germline gives CDR1 MNHEY, CDR2 SVGEGT. The CDR3 is 18 amino acids. CDR3 in amino acids: CASSYVLDRGRLNTEAFF.

The rearrangement links TRBV5-5 to TRBJ2-7; TCRdb's assignment of TRBD2 cannot be checked, as there is no DNA. The CDR3 sequence is 13 residues long. Germline-derived CDR1 and CDR2 are SGHKS and YYEKEE (reference sequence). CDR3: CASSFLGGYEQYF.

The chain uses TRBV5-4 and TRBJ2-3; TCRdb returns TRBD2, unconfirmable since there is no DNA. The CDR3 runs 16 residues. From germline, CDR1 is SGHNT and CDR2 YYREEE (reference sequence). This CDR3 reads CASSLVPSGGRDTQYF. The complete variable domain, with remaining parts taken from reference TRBV5-4 and TRBJ2-3, reads ETGVTQSPTHLIKTRGQQVTLRCSSQSGHNTVSWYQQALGQGPQFIFQYYREEENGRGNFPPRFSGLQFPNYSSELNVNALELDDSALYLCASSLVPSGGRDTQYFGPGTRLTVL.

The chain is built from TRBV2 and TRBJ1-5; the D gene TCRdb calls, TRBD1, cannot be checked with no DNA. This CDR3 has 14 residues. Per germline, CDR1 SNHLY and CDR2 FYNNEI. The CDR3 sequence is CASSPTGGGQPQHF.

The rearrangement uses TRBV12-3 or TRBV12-4 and TRBJ2-5; TCRdb lists TRBD1, though no DNA is available to test this call. This CDR3 has 15 residues. This CDR3 reads CASSRHGAEGETQYF.

The chain couples TRBV28 to TRBJ1-1; the TCRdb call, TRBD1, lacks DNA for checking. CDR3 length: 14 amino acids. Germline lookup yields CDR1 MDHEN and CDR2 SYDVKM. The CDR3 sequence: CASSLRWGGTEAFF.

V is TRBV7-6 and J is TRBJ1-1. This CDR3 region has 13 residues. The germline V gene encodes CDR1 SGHVS and CDR2 FNYEAQ. The CDR3 is CASSFYWNTEAFF.

The V call is TRBV20-1, the J call TRBJ1-4. CDR1 and CDR2 (germline): DFQATT, SNEGSKA (reference sequence). This CDR3 is built from 15 residues. CDR3 residues: CSATFWEGINEKLFF.

The gene calls are TRBV15 and TRBJ2-7. The CDR3 has 15 amino acids. Germline CDR1 LNHNV, CDR2 YYDKDF (reference sequence). The CDR3 reads CATSRDLTDRYEQYF.

The V call is TRBV10-2, the J call TRBJ1-1. The CDR3 sequence is 14 residues long. CDR1 is WSHSY, CDR2 SAAADI, per germline. CDR3 in amino acids: CASSESRENTEAFF.